What follows is one T cell receptor beta chain and its context. At the time of sampling, donors were nominally healthy, though unrecorded immune exposures were likely. The sample originates from a study of cytomegalovirus exposure and HLA in healthy donors. Germline V gene sequence: CDR1 SGDLS, CDR2 YYNGEE. CDR3 size: 18 residues. V was pared by 0 bases and J by 5 bases, with 9 bases of the junction left unmatched. With 60 Vbeta and 13 Jbeta primers, the PCR was carried out. The authors' processing: The authors later counted some 76 million unique TCR beta chains, 9 million to 12 million of them shared. The method was immunoSEQ multiplex PCR; TCRdb's version includes in-frame clones alone and lacks a portion of them. The V and J calls and clone size were taken over from that table, and D and trimming were inferred from the DNA. This repertoire shows 180,000 or so clones, around three quarters found once; its top ten account for about 1.9%.

The chain uses TRBV9 and TRBJ2-5; 14 nucleotides line up with TRBD2. The sequencing input was PBMCs. This sequence originates from a woman aged 25 to 39 in good health and CMV-seropositive. CDR3 protein: CASSVGLAGGQWVETQYF. The CDR3 bases are TGTGCCAGCAGCGTAGGACTAGCGGGGGGGCAGTGGGTCGAGACCCAGTACTTC.